This T cell receptor (beta chain) was obtained from a study of PD-1 blockade in classical Hodgkin lymphoma. The CDR3 spans 17 residues. V was pared by 4 bases and J by 0 bases, with 13 bases between. Germline assignment: CDR1 SNHLY and CDR2 FYNNEI. As for time point: cycle 4 day 1 (C4D1), after five to seven weeks of nivolumab. Every patient had relapsed following autologous stem cell transplantation, and cohorts differed in brentuximab vedotin exposure. Measured with immunoSEQ multiplex PCR; TCRdb has only the in-frame clones, and not every one. This sample has roughly 100,000 clones, with 85% to 95% found just once.

This clonotype was sampled from a human donor with classical Hodgkin lymphoma. The V gene is TRBV2, the J gene TRBJ2-6, with TRBD2 as a possible D gene (5 bases). The sample was peripheral blood mononuclear cells (PBMCs), taken before the fourth cycle of nivolumab. For the CDR3, the DNA is TGTGCCAGCAGTGGAGGACGGGAAGCCTCTGGGGCCAACGTCCTGACTTTC. It encodes CASSGGREASGANVLTF.